Given below is one TCR beta chain in context. What it binds is unknown. This entry belongs to a study of response to subunit inactivated influenza vaccine. Overall study results and limits: Each seasonal influenza vaccination, the authors suggested, recruits few new T cells.

Germline V gene lookup returns CDR1 SEHNR and CDR2 FQNEAQ (reference sequence). The CDR3 runs to 13 residues. V was trimmed by 5 bases and J by 5 bases, leaving 13 bases between them. TCRdb itself ran the RT-PCR reads through MiXCR, one entry per CDR3 protein. The sample contains 500,000 to 650,000 distinct CDR3 sequences, under 9% of which appear only once. This chain uses TRBV7-9 with TRBJ2-7; D is undetermined. This sample comprised PBMCs from blood, obtained around 2 years after vaccination. This sequence originates from a man aged 45 to 70 who received an inactivated influenza vaccine. The CDR3 reads CASSPDTAHEQYF. The CDR3 DNA reads TGTGCCAGCAGCCCTGACACGGCCCACGAGCAGTACTTC.